This T cell receptor beta chain was obtained from a study of T-cell memory formation after mild COVID-19. Study details: Largely, TCR clusters stayed within a single donor.

TCRdb reanalysed the 5' RACE reads using MiXCR and keeps one entry per CDR3 protein. The sample lists roughly 320,000 distinct CDR3 sequences; around 28% were seen once. This clonotype was seen a few times. This receptor was identified in an adult woman who had mild COVID-19 (a few samples of this study predate the infection). Cell type and time point are not known. Sample: PBMCs or a T cell subset sorted from them (not recorded which).

This CDR3 reads CSARDDLRFNTEAFF. In DNA, the CDR3 is TGCAGTGCTAGAGATGACTTACGGTTTAACACTGAAGCTTTCTTT. The chain is built from TRBV20-1 and TRBJ1-1; D uncertain. This CDR3 has 15 amino acids. CDR1 is DFQATT and CDR2 is SNEGSKA in the germline V gene (reference sequence). The V gene lost 0 bases and the J gene lost 2 bases, with 13 bases spanning the gap.